This T cell receptor beta chain appears in the sequencing data of a study of persistence of HIV-infected CD4 T cells. Stimulation used approximately 9.6 ug/mL lysate from CMV-infected fibroblasts. Memory cells lacking CD40L and CD69 with high CD45RO were sorted. In the case of this clone: Its antigen is as yet unknown.

The libraries were made with immunoSEQ version 4 in survey mode. Repertoires were generated with immunoSEQ multiplex PCR, while TCRdb's copy carries only in-frame clones and drops some. The repertoire holds fewer than 40,000 clones, over 80% seen once, with under 7.5% in the top ten. V gave up 2 bases and J gave up 4 bases, with 11 bases separating them. The CDR3 has 14 amino acids. The germline V gene encodes CDR1 LGHNA and CDR2 YSLEER. Points from the study as a whole: Degenerate expanded CDR3beta sequences were enriched among CMV- and Gag-responding cells.

This chain connects TRBV4-3 to TRBJ1-1; a possible D gene is TRBD1 (5 bases). The TCR originated in an adult woman with HIV who was CMV-seropositive. The sample was CD4+ T cells sorted from PBMCs after roughly 19-hour stimulation, taken from a patient who received antiretroviral therapy. The CDR3 nucleotides are TGCGCCAGCAGCCAACCAGGGATGAGCACTGAAGCTTTCTTT. Its translation: CASSQPGMSTEAFF.